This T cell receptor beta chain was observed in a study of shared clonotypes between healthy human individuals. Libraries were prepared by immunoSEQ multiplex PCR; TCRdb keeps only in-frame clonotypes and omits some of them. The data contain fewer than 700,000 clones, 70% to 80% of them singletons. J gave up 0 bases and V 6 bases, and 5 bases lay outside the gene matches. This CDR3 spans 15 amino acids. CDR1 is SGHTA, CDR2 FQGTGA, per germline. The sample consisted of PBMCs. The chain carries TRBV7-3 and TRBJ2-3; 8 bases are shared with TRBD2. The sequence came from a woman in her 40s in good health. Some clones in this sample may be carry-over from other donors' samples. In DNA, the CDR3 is TGTGCCAGCAGTTTTAGCGGGGCAAGCACAGATACGCAGTATTTT. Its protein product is CASSFSGASTDTQYF.